Listed below are T cell receptor beta chains from one sample, sequenced in a study of shared clonotypes between healthy human individuals. Profiling relied on immunoSEQ multiplex PCR, and the TCRdb table lists in-frame clones only, not all of them. The sample lists 760,000 or so clones, 96% seen once, with about 0.25% in the top ten. The sequenced sample consisted of naive CD8+ T cells sorted from blood. These TCRs come from a man aged 25 to 40 in good health. CDR3s include the opening cysteine and the closing phenylalanine or tryptophan.

TRBJ2-1	TRBV5-1	CASSWTSISPQFF
TRBJ2-1	TRBV11-2	CASSLVVMKDGEQFF
TRBJ1-1	TRBV9	CASSADRGDTEAFF
TRBJ2-4	TRBV7-2	CASSQGLSLDQNIQYF
TRBJ2-5	TRBV29-1	CSAGVTGTKQETQYF
TRBJ1-2	TRBV9	CASSGTMLPGRLYGYTF
TRBJ1-5	TRBV10-3	CAIRGEGRDQPQHF
TRBJ1-1	TRBV5-6	CASSSSAVYTEAFF
TRBJ2-7	TRBV5-1	CASSLANQLPLYEQYF
TRBJ2-4	TRBV6-6	CASSEPGQPNIQYF
TRBJ2-1	TRBV25-1	CASSEPDSTLSSYNEQFF
TRBJ2-1	TRBV7-9	CASSSPASGIYNEQFF
TRBJ2-7	TRBV7-9	CASSPKADSSYEQYF
TRBJ2-7	TRBV9	CASSVVSVENSYEQYF
TRBJ1-2	TRBV6-5	CASSTTGGNYGYTF
TRBJ2-7	TRBV11-2	CASSLELGALTYEQYF
TRBJ2-7	TRBV4-1	CASSQQTNEQYF
TRBJ2-7	TRBV11-2	CASSLTSGGGYEQYF
TRBJ1-2	TRBV29-1	CSVEVRQGATYGYTF
TRBJ2-7	TRBV10-3	CAIREGTTYEQYF
TRBJ1-4	TRBV27	CASSLSRSSEKLFF
TRBJ2-1	TRBV29-1	CSVVGGRQVNEQFF
TRBJ2-7	TRBV10-3	CAISESHIRTASGQYF
TRBJ2-1	TRBV13	CASSRTGDNEQFF
TRBJ1-2	TRBV30	CATRLRAWGYGYTF
TRBJ1-5	TRBV27	CASSLQPNQPQHF
TRBJ2-7	TRBV23-1	CASSPTRSGRYHYEQYF
TRBJ2-1	TRBV9	CASSVGGGSYNEQFF
TRBJ1-5	TRBV19	CASKVPQSNQPQHF
TRBJ1-4	TRBV27	CATAPKDVRSLANEKLFF
TRBJ2-1	TRBV9	CASSPSGTPYNEQFF
TRBJ1-3	TRBV11-2	CASSLGKGLSGNTIYF
TRBJ2-1	TRBV29-1	CSVVGQGRRGEQFF
TRBJ2-7	TRBV5-4	CASRDSGHEQYF
TRBJ2-7	TRBV6-5	CASCIGGASTYEQYF
TRBJ2-2	TRBV29-1	CSVDKDSNTGELFF
TRBJ2-1	TRBV4-3	CASSQDPTSGRSTYNEQFF
TRBJ1-2	TRBV7-9	CASRPRDREGDYGYDYTF
TRBJ1-1	TRBV7-6	CASSSGQGARAFF
TRBJ1-3	TRBV2	CASDPQASSGNTIYF
TRBJ2-5	TRBV29-1	CSVDEAIQETQYF
TRBJ2-1	TRBV29-1	CSVEGTSGSGYNEQFF
TRBJ1-3	TRBV5-6	CASSLAAGGGNTIYF
TRBJ1-5	TRBV28	CASSSRGAVGGSNQPQHF
TRBJ2-7	TRBV7-8	CASSQIQGYEQYF
TRBJ2-3	TRBV4-3	CASSQEILAEEGESDTQYF
TRBJ2-7	TRBV4-1	CASSQSSGLAYEQYF
TRBJ2-6	TRBV10-1	CASSAGKGSGANVLTF
TRBJ1-4	TRBV13	CASSLEAEEKLFF
TRBJ2-2	TRBV6-1	CASRPGRKTGELFF
TRBJ2-2	TRBV6-9	CASSYSGDRGSLANTGELFF
TRBJ2-2	TRBV9	CASSVVPDSTSNTGELFF
TRBJ2-7	TRBV7-6	CASSSLSPRLAGWYEQYF
TRBJ2-1	TRBV10-3	CAISTTSGAEYNEQFF
TRBJ2-3	TRBV9	CASSGTRVFTDTQYF
TRBJ1-5	TRBV6-1	CASSEHLVIQPQHF
TRBJ2-7	TRBV29-1	CSVVGTGIVPTYEQYF
TRBJ2-1	TRBV27	CASRFFGTSGINEQFF
TRBJ2-2	TRBV5-4	CASSPGQAGELFF